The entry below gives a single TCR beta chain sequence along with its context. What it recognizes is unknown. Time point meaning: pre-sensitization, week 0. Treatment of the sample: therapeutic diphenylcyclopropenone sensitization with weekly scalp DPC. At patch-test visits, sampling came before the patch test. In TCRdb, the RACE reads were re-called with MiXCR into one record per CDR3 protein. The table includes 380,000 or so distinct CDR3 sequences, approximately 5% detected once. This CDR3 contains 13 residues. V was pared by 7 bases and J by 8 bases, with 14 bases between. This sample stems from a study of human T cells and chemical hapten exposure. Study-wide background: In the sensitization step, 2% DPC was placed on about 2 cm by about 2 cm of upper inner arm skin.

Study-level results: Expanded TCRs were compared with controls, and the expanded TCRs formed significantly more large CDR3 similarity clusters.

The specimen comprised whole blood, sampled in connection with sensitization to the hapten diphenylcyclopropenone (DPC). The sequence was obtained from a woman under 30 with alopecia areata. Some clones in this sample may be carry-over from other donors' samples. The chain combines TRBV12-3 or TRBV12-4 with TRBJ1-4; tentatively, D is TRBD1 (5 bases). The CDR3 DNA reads TGTGCCAGCACCCTCGGGGCAGGGGAAAAACTGTTTTTT. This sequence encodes CASTLGAGEKLFF.